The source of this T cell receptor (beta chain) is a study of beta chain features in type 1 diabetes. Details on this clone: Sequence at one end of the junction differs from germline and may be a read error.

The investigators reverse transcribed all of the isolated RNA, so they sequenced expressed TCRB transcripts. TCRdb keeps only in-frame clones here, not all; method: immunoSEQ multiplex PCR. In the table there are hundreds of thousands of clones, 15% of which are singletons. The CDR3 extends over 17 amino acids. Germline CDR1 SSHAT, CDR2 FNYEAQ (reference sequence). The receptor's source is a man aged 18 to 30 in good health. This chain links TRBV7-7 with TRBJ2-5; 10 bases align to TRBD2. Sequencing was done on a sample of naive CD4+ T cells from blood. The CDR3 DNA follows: TGTGCTAGCAGCTTAGCGCGGCGTCTAGCGGGGGAAGAGACCCAGTACTTC. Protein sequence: CASSLARRLAGEETQYF.